This T cell receptor beta chain originates from a study of blood T cell repertoires in COVID-19. CDR3 length equals 13 residues. Profiled with immunoSEQ multiplex PCR; TCRdb holds only in-frame clones, not every one. Altogether fewer than 120,000 clones are present, less than 85% being singletons, with the ten largest covering around 4%. This sequence was found in an elderly woman with acute or convalescent COVID-19. V usage is TRBV1 and J usage is TRBJ2-1; the listed D gene, TRBD1, was not tested against the DNA. TRBV1 is classified as a pseudogene. The sample taken for sequencing was peripheral blood. The CDR3 DNA is TGCACCAGCAGCCAAGACCCCCGACAGGAGCAGTTCTTC. Translated: CTSSQDPRQEQFF.